This T cell receptor beta chain was sequenced for a study of OX40 agonist ivuxolimab in advanced cancers. For the study at large: Patients were dosed with the agonistic anti-OX40 (CD134) antibody ivuxolimab. Patients were infused with ivuxolimab every 2 weeks at 0.01 to 10 mg/kg. Points from the study as a whole: At doses 0.1 to 3.0 mg/kg, CD4+ and CD8+ clones expanded.

Using immunoSEQ multiplex PCR, the repertoire was profiled, and TCRdb retains in-frame clones only, with some absent. The table includes about 24,000 clones, 84% detected once. Regarding this clone: What it binds is unknown.

CDR3 size: 15 residues. Germline lookup yields CDR1 SGHDT and CDR2 YYEEEE. The germline V and J ends were trimmed by 2 bases and 0 bases, with 9 bases remaining between them. This chain connects TRBV5-6 to TRBJ2-1; D remains unclear. The material was CD4+ or CD8+ T cells sorted from blood, obtained in a trial of the OX40 agonist ivuxolimab. The TCR originated in an adult with an advanced solid tumor such as melanoma, head and neck, liver or kidney cancer. The CDR3, as DNA: TGTGCCAGCAGCTTCGGCCACAGCTCCTACAATGAGCAGTTCTTC. Translated, it gives CASSFGHSSYNEQFF.